This TCR beta chain was identified in a study of blood T cell repertoires in COVID-19. The wider study: The origin of the acute and convalescent COVID-19 samples was the United States, Italy and Spain. PBMCs, B-cell-depleted T cells, or T cells provided the cDNA or gDNA that made up the material.

In the original workflow: Estimates of nucleated cell counts were drawn from the amplification of reference gene primers. Repertoires were generated with immunoSEQ multiplex PCR, while TCRdb's copy carries only in-frame clones and drops some. The DNA gave D and trimming, while V, J and clone size come from that table. The sample consists of about 260,000 clones, approximately 89% of them appearing once. This clone appeared once. Other DNA sequences from this sample encode an identical CDR3 as well. The CDR3 extends over 14 amino acids. With 4 bases clipped from V and 2 bases from J, the junction kept 6 bases outside the gene matches. Germline loops: CDR1 SGHRS, CDR2 YFSETQ.

Sequenced sample: peripheral blood. This sequence originates from a woman aged 45-65 years with acute or convalescent COVID-19. The chain joins TRBV5-1 to TRBJ2-7; 7 positions agree with TRBD1. The CDR3 DNA sequence: TGCGCCAGCAGCCCCGGGACAGTGCCCTACGAGCAGTACTTC. As protein: CASSPGTVPYEQYF.